Shown below are 26 T cell receptor beta chains from a single sample sequenced in a study of radiation and T cells in renal cell carcinoma. Sample treatment: 15 Gy SBRT to primary tumor, nephrectomy 4 weeks later. Data came from immunoSEQ multiplex PCR; TCRdb stores just in-frame clones and leaves some out. The sample carries 7,000 to 9,500 clones, roughly three fifths recorded once. Here the sequenced sample was tumor tissue, taken from a patient whose treatment included radiotherapy and nephrectomy. The source of these receptors is a man between 60 and 70 years old with renal cell carcinoma.

The chain joins TRBV6-1 to TRBJ2-5, with 8 bases that match TRBD1. The end of the DNA aligns better with TRBJ2-7, so the J call may be wrong. The CDR3 is made up of 14 amino acids. In germline, CDR1 is MNHNS, CDR2 SASEGT. The CDR3 DNA reads TGTGCCAGCAGTGTCGCAGGGGGCGCATACGAGCAGTACTTC. Its protein product is CASSVAGGAYEQYF.

In its sample, this clone is medium-sized. The chain recombines TRBV5-4 with TRBJ1-1, with 10 bases matching TRBD1. The CDR3 sequence is 16 residues long. The V gene end was trimmed by 0 bases and the J gene end by 1 base; junction bases not matched to a gene: 3. Germline CDR1 reads SGHNT; CDR2 reads YYREEE (reference sequence). The CDR3 bases are TGTGCCAGCAGCTTGGCTAGGGACAGGGGGAACACTGAAGCTTTCTTT. Protein sequence: CASSLARDRGNTEAFF.

The chain recombines TRBV5-6 with TRBJ1-1; D might be TRBD1 (6 bases). In germline, CDR1 is SGHDT, CDR2 YYEEEE. The V gene lost 0 bases and the J gene lost 7 bases, with 10 bases spanning the gap. The CDR3 has 13 residues. The CDR3 spells CASSLEEGVEAFF. The CDR3 DNA follows: TGTGCCAGCAGCTTGGAGGAGGGGGTTGAAGCTTTCTTT.

The V call is TRBV2, the J call TRBJ2-5; 8 bases align to TRBD1. The CDR3 loop spans 15 amino acids. Germline V lookup: CDR1 SNHLY, CDR2 FYNNEI. Trimming took 4 bases from V and 0 from J; bases not matched to a gene: 4. The CDR3 region is CASSGPGQDQETQYF. CDR3 DNA sequence: TGTGCCAGCAGTGGACCGGGACAGGACCAAGAGACCCAGTACTTC. Based on the CDR3 plus reference TRBV2 and TRBJ2-5, the full variable domain is EPEVTQTPSHQVTQMGQEVILRCVPISNHLYFYWYRQILGQKVEFLVSFYNNEISEKSEIFDDQFSVERPDGSNFTLKIRSTKLEDSAMYFCASSGPGQDQETQYFGPGTRLLVL.

The V call is TRBV29-1, the J call TRBJ2-7; 8 positions agree with TRBD1. The CDR3 consists of 14 residues. CDR1 SQVTM and CDR2 ANQGSEA come from the germline V gene. The junction had 8 bases not matched to a gene; V was cut back by 6 bases and J by 1 base. In DNA form, the CDR3 reads TGCAGCGTGGGGTTACAGGGGGGTTCCTACGAGCAGTACTTC. Encoded protein: CSVGLQGGSYEQYF.

The V call is TRBV14, the J call TRBJ2-7; D might be TRBD2 (6 bases). Between the trimmed V and J ends, which lost 1 base and 7 bases, there was a span of 8 bases. Looked up from germline, CDR1 is SGHDN and CDR2 is FVKESK. CDR3 length equals 12 residues. The CDR3 DNA reads as TGTGCCAGCAGCCAAGTGGAGGGTGAGCAGTACTTC. This gives the protein CASSQVEGEQYF.

The chain couples TRBV19 to TRBJ1-1; a possible D gene is TRBD1 (5 bases). The germline V gene encodes CDR1 LNHDA and CDR2 SQIVND (reference sequence). V was cut by 4 bases and J by 3 bases, with 21 bases left in between. The CDR3 has 17 amino acids. In DNA, the CDR3 is TGTGCCAGTAGTACCCACAGTAGGGGAAGGCCCCACACTGAAGCTTTCTTT. It codes for CASSTHSRGRPHTEAFF.

This chain links TRBV27 with TRBJ2-7; 7 bases align to TRBD2. The germline V gene encodes CDR1 MNHEY and CDR2 SMNVEV (reference sequence). V gave up 7 bases and J gave up 11 bases; unmatched junction bases: 20. The CDR3 runs 15 residues. The CDR3 here is CASTLRAGAPTIKYF. CDR3 nucleotides: TGTGCCAGCACCCTTAGGGCGGGAGCTCCTACGATCAAGTACTTC.

The chain uses TRBV2 and TRBJ2-3; D possibly matches TRBD1 or TRBD2 (6 bases each). V was trimmed by 6 bases and J by 3 bases, leaving 19 bases between them. The germline gives CDR1 SNHLY, CDR2 FYNNEI. CDR3 length: 16 residues. In DNA form, the CDR3 reads TGTGCCAGCAGGCGCCCCGGGGGCCTTGGGACAGATACGCAGTATTTT. This sequence encodes CASRRPGGLGTDTQYF.

The count of this clone is one. The V and J genes are TRBV27 and TRBJ1-5; D is unclear. CDR1 and CDR2 (germline): MNHEY, SMNVEV (reference sequence). The CDR3 sequence is 14 residues long. The CDR3 sequence is CATALTLPHQPQHF. The CDR3 DNA follows: TGTGCGACCGCTCTAACCCTCCCGCATCAGCCCCAGCATTTT.

The chain joins TRBV4-1 to TRBJ2-7; a weak D match, TRBD1 (6 bases). This CDR3 has 15 amino acids. V lost 1 base and J lost 6, with 16 bases in between. Germline V gene lookup returns CDR1 MGHRA and CDR2 YSYEKL. The CDR3 loop reads CASSQVRAGVGEQYF. The CDR3 region has the DNA TGCGCCAGCAGCCAAGTTCGGGCAGGGGTGGGCGAGCAGTACTTC.

This clone is large within its sample. This chain links TRBV10-2 with TRBJ1-6, with a weak D call TRBD1 (6 bases). CDR1 is WSHSY, CDR2 SAAADI, per germline. This CDR3 is 15 amino acids long. Trimming removed 3 bases from V and 6 bases from J, with 12 bases in between. In DNA, the CDR3 is TGCGCCAGCAGTGAAGGGACAACTACTAATTCACCCCTCCACTTT. Protein: CASSEGTTTNSPLHF.

This clone was seen a few times. The chain carries TRBV19 and TRBJ1-1; D uncertain. The CDR3 has 13 amino acids. Germline CDR1 and CDR2: LNHDA and SQIVND (reference sequence). The V end was cut by 8 bases, the J end by 4 bases, with 14 bases between. The CDR3 loop reads CASGGTLGTEAFF. The CDR3 nucleotides are TGTGCCAGTGGAGGCACTCTGGGCACTGAAGCTTTCTTT. Complete variable domain (other parts from reference TRBV19 and TRBJ1-1): DGGITQSPKYLFRKEGQNVTLSCEQNLNHDAMYWYRQDPGQGLRLIYYSQIVNDFQKGDIAEGYSVSREKKESFPLTVTSAQKNPTAFYLCASGGTLGTEAFFGQGTRLTVV.

J is TRBJ2-7 and V is TRBV5-1; 16 bases agree with TRBD2. V dropped 4 bases and J dropped 7; count of bases not matched to a gene: 11. The CDR3 sequence is 17 residues long. Germline CDR1 is SGHRS and CDR2 is YFSETQ. CDR3: CASSPGTSGRASDEQYF. CDR3 sequence (DNA): TGCGCCAGCAGCCCCGGGACTAGCGGGAGGGCCTCCGATGAGCAGTACTTC.

The rearrangement joins TRBV28 to TRBJ2-7; no definite D call. Between the trimmed V and J ends, which lost 7 bases and 3 bases, there was a span of 10 bases. The CDR3 contains 12 residues. The germline V gene has CDR1 MDHEN and CDR2 SYDVKM. The CDR3 protein is CASTQGLYEQYF. CDR3 in DNA: TGTGCCAGCACCCAAGGTCTCTACGAGCAGTACTTC.

The genes are TRBV19 and TRBJ2-7; 10 bases match TRBD2. Germline loops: CDR1 LNHDA, CDR2 SQIVND (reference sequence). This CDR3 has 14 amino acids. V trimming: 4 bases; J trimming: 5 bases; junction bases outside the gene matches: 5. This CDR3 is CASSTPGLANEQYF. The CDR3 DNA reads as TGTGCCAGTAGTACCCCGGGACTAGCGAACGAGCAGTACTTC.

This clone was seen more than once but under ten times. The genes are TRBV7-2 and TRBJ2-7, with D uncertain. Germline V lookup: CDR1 SGHTA, CDR2 FQGNSA. The CDR3 is made up of 14 amino acids. The ends were cut back, 0 bases at V and 1 base at J, with 7 bases in the middle. The CDR3 DNA reads TGTGCCAGCAGCTTAGCTACCCAGTCCTACGAGCAGTACTTC. Translation gives CASSLATQSYEQYF. The full variable domain, with the rest looked up from reference TRBV7-2 and TRBJ2-7, is GAGVSQSPSNKVTEKGKDVELRCDPISGHTALYWYRQSLGQGLEFLIYFQGNSAPDKSGLPSDRFSAERTGGSVSTLTIQRTQQEDSAVYLCASSLATQSYEQYFGPGTRLTVT.

CDR3 region: CASSHSLASSGGTGANVLTF. CDR3 nucleotides: TGCGCCAGCAGCCACTCACTCGCCTCCAGCGGGGGAACTGGGGCCAACGTCCTGACTTTC. This rearrangement joins TRBV4-1 to TRBJ2-6; 8 nucleotides line up with TRBD2. V shed 3 bases and J 2 bases; nucleotides not matched to a gene: 15. The CDR3 has 20 residues. Germline values: CDR1 MGHRA, CDR2 YSYEKL.

This clone was found a few times. This rearrangement joins TRBV7-3 to TRBJ2-1; 11 positions agree with TRBD2. With V trimmed by 2 bases and J by 5 bases, 8 bases remained unmatched. This CDR3 comprises 17 residues. CDR1 and CDR2 from the germline V gene are SGHTA and FQGTGA. The CDR3 sequence: CASSLVLGTSGHNEQFF. The DNA of the CDR3 is TGTGCCAGCAGCTTAGTGTTAGGGACTAGCGGTCACAATGAGCAGTTCTTC.

The rearrangement links TRBV7-9 to TRBJ1-1, with 7 bases matching TRBD1. The ends lost 5 bases at V and 0 bases at J; junction bases unmatched: 9. This CDR3 spans 16 amino acids. Looked up from germline, CDR1 is SEHNR and CDR2 is FQNEAQ (reference sequence). Here the CDR3 reads CASSGRQGGMNTEAFF. The CDR3 DNA is TGTGCCAGCAGCGGACGACAGGGAGGCATGAACACTGAAGCTTTCTTT.

The chain couples TRBV28 to TRBJ1-5; weak D call: TRBD1 (6 bases). Between the trimmed V and J ends, which lost 6 bases and 6 bases, there was a span of 15 bases. This CDR3 region has 14 residues. Looked up from germline, CDR1 is MDHEN and CDR2 is SYDVKM. The CDR3 reads CASSQGWGGQPQHF. In nucleotides, the CDR3 is TGTGCCAGCAGCCAGGGGTGGGGCGGTCAGCCCCAGCATTTT.

This clone appeared once. This chain uses TRBV7-9 with TRBJ1-4; D ambiguous. With 3 bases removed from V and 5 bases from J, the gap between germline ends came to 16 bases. The CDR3 is 16 amino acids. Germline V lookup: CDR1 SEHNR, CDR2 FQNEAQ (reference sequence). CDR3 in DNA: TGTGCCAGCAGCTTGCAATACATTCCCGAAAATGAAAAACTGTTTTTT. Translated: CASSLQYIPENEKLFF.

This sequence joins TRBV19 and TRBJ1-2, with a tentative D call TRBD1 (6 bases). The CDR3 is 13 amino acids. V lost 4 bases and J lost 4, with 10 bases in between. CDR1 is LNHDA and CDR2 is SQIVND in the germline V gene (reference sequence). CDR3 in amino acids: CASSTRTVYGYTF. In nucleotides, the CDR3 is TGTGCCAGTAGTACTCGGACAGTCTATGGCTACACCTTC. Complete variable domain (other parts from reference TRBV19 and TRBJ1-2): DGGITQSPKYLFRKEGQNVTLSCEQNLNHDAMYWYRQDPGQGLRLIYYSQIVNDFQKGDIAEGYSVSREKKESFPLTVTSAQKNPTAFYLCASSTRTVYGYTFGSGTRLTVV.

This chain joins TRBV7-9 and TRBJ1-1, with 7 positions matching TRBD1. V dropped 4 bases and J dropped 11; count of bases not matched to a gene: 10. The germline V gene encodes CDR1 SEHNR and CDR2 FQNEAQ (reference sequence). The length of the CDR3 is 13 residues. CDR3 sequence reads: CASSSLGTGDAFF. In DNA, the CDR3 is TGTGCCAGCAGCTCTTTAGGAACAGGGGATGCTTTCTTT.

This clone was found a few times. One end of the junction is discordant with germline, which a read error may explain. The chain joins TRBV5-4 to TRBJ2-7; the match to TRBD1 covers 8 bases. The CDR3 runs 15 residues. Germline loops: CDR1 SGHNT, CDR2 YYREEE (reference sequence). The CDR3 region is CASSLRTGPSDEQYF. CDR3 in DNA: TGTGCCAGCAGCTTGAGGACAGGGCCCTCCGACGAGCAGTACTTC. Together with reference TRBV5-4 and TRBJ2-7, the CDR3 gives the full variable domain: ETGVTQSPTHLIKTRGQQVTLRCSSQSGHNTVSWYQQALGQGPQFIFQYYREEENGRGNFPPRFSGLQFPNYSSELNVNALELDDSALYLCASSLRTGPSDEQYFGPGTRLTVT.

The gene calls are TRBV7-9 and TRBJ2-5, with 7 bases identical to TRBD2. The CDR3 sequence is 16 residues long. Germline V gene lookup returns CDR1 SEHNR and CDR2 FQNEAQ (reference sequence). Trimming removed 1 base from V and 5 bases from J; junction bases left unmatched: 10. CDR3 DNA: TGTGCCAGCAGCTTAGATGGCGCGGGAGTTCGGGAGACCCAGTACTTC. Residues: CASSLDGAGVRETQYF.